The rows below give T cell receptor beta chains drawn from one sample of a study of T-cell memory formation after mild COVID-19. One entry per CDR3 protein, called by TCRdb with MiXCR from the 5' RACE reads. The sample carries approximately 350,000 distinct CDR3 sequences, around 14% recorded once. Sequencing was performed on PBMCs or a T cell subset sorted from them (not recorded which). These receptors originate from a man aged 18 to 29 who had mild COVID-19 (a few samples of this study predate the infection). Cell type and time point are not known. Both conserved end residues are part of each CDR3. The order of the fields is clone size, J gene, D gene, V gene, CDR3 protein, CDR3 DNA. D genes are given only for firm matches. Not all rows give a size; the values are once, few, many and, for expanded clones, a class.

size: -; J: TRBJ2-3; D: -; V: TRBV20-1; CDR3: CSAPRFGGGGTDTQYF; DNA: TGCAGTGCTCCCCGTTTTGGAGGCGGGGGCACAGATACGCAGTATTTT
size: -; J: TRBJ2-7; D: TRBD1; V: TRBV6-2/TRBV6-3; CDR3: CASSYLDRGPYEQYF; DNA: TGTGCCAGCAGTTACCTAGACAGGGGGCCCTACGAGCAGTACTTC
size: few; J: TRBJ1-3; D: -; V: TRBV6-2/TRBV6-3; CDR3: CASSYSTASGNTIYF; DNA: TGTGCCAGCAGTTACTCGACCGCCTCTGGAAACACCATATATTTT
size: few; J: TRBJ1-2; D: TRBD1; V: TRBV6-1; CDR3: CASSESPWDRRNYGYTF; DNA: TGTGCCAGCAGTGAATCCCCCTGGGACAGGCGGAACTATGGCTACACCTTC
size: few; J: TRBJ2-2; D: -; V: TRBV5-4; CDR3: CASSADYSTGELFF; DNA: TGTGCCAGCAGCGCGGACTATTCCACCGGGGAGCTGTTTTTT
size: few; J: TRBJ2-1; D: -; V: TRBV6-1; CDR3: CASSIPGLGTSEQFF; DNA: TGTGCCAGCAGTATACCGGGACTTGGGACAAGTGAGCAGTTCTTC
size: -; J: TRBJ2-1; D: TRBD2; V: TRBV9; CDR3: CASSVELAGPLDEQFF; DNA: TGTGCCAGCAGCGTAGAGCTAGCGGGCCCTCTGGATGAGCAGTTCTTC
size: few; J: TRBJ2-7; D: -; V: TRBV2; CDR3: CASSESVRGGYEQYF; DNA: TGTGCCAGCAGTGAATCGGTCAGGGGAGGCTACGAGCAGTACTTC
size: -; J: TRBJ2-7; D: TRBD2; V: TRBV4-1; CDR3: CASSGPPGGRYEQYF; DNA: TGCGCCAGCAGCGGACCCCCGGGGGGACGGTACGAGCAGTACTTC
size: few; J: TRBJ2-3; D: TRBD1; V: TRBV4-2; CDR3: CASSQRPGQSTDTQYF; DNA: TGTGCCAGCAGCCAGAGGCCGGGACAGTCGACAGATACGCAGTATTTT
size: few; J: TRBJ1-5; D: -; V: TRBV4-3; CDR3: CASSQDPYSNQPQHF; DNA: TGCGCCAGCAGCCAAGATCCCTATAGCAATCAGCCCCAGCATTTT
size: few; J: TRBJ1-2; D: -; V: TRBV4-3; CDR3: CASSQARGSGGYTF; DNA: TGCGCCAGCAGCCAGGCCAGGGGAAGTGGTGGCTACACCTTC
size: -; J: TRBJ1-5; D: -; V: TRBV6-2/TRBV6-3; CDR3: CASTYGGASNQPQHF; DNA: TGTGCCAGCACCTACGGGGGGGCTAGCAATCAGCCCCAGCATTTT
size: -; J: TRBJ2-1; D: -; V: TRBV7-2; CDR3: CASSVTTDNNEQFF; DNA: TGTGCCAGCAGCGTTACGACAGATAACAATGAGCAGTTCTTC
size: -; J: TRBJ2-2; D: -; V: TRBV29-1; CDR3: CSVAVDTGELFF; DNA: TGCAGCGTTGCGGTGGACACCGGGGAGCTGTTTTTT
size: -; J: TRBJ2-2; D: -; V: TRBV11-3; CDR3: CASSRPSRTDLNAANTGELFF; DNA: TGTGCCAGCAGCCGCCCTTCTAGGACGGATCTTAATGCGGCCAACACCGGGGAGCTGTTTTTT
size: -; J: TRBJ1-2; D: -; V: TRBV10-2; CDR3: CASRDTRRGGYTF; DNA: TGCGCCAGCCGGGACACACGCAGGGGTGGCTACACCTTC
size: -; J: TRBJ1-1; D: -; V: TRBV5-4; CDR3: CASSQEVDTEAFF; DNA: TGTGCCAGCAGCCAGGAGGTGGACACTGAAGCTTTCTTT
size: few; J: TRBJ1-2; D: -; V: TRBV11-2; CDR3: CASSFPLGTPLWLFTF; DNA: TGTGCCAGCAGCTTCCCCCTTGGGACTCCTCTATGGCTATTCACCTTC
size: few; J: TRBJ2-5; D: -; V: TRBV5-1; CDR3: CASSLFPQETQYF; DNA: TGCGCCAGCAGCTTGTTCCCCCAAGAGACCCAGTACTTC